Shown below are 20 T cell receptor beta chains from a single sample sequenced in a study of molecular identifiers for immune sequencing clone quantification. TCRdb re-called the PCR reads with MiXCR, one entry per CDR3 protein. The data show more than 250,000 distinct CDR3 sequences, about a fifth seen once. Sample: naive CD8+ T cells from blood, with Jurkat cell RNA spiked in. Subset: FACS-sorted CD8+CD4-CCR7+CD45RA+ naive T cells. Receptors originate from a human donor in good health. Some libraries in this study had Jurkat cell RNA spiked in.

This clonotype occurred many times. An end of the junction differs from the germline gene, which may be a read error. The chain carries TRBV27 and TRBJ2-1, with TRBD2 identical over 10 bases. Germline values: CDR1 MNHEY, CDR2 SMNVEV (reference sequence). This CDR3 comprises 13 residues. The CDR3 coding sequence is TGTGCCAGCAGTTTCGGTCTAGCGGGAGAAAAGGTCTTC. Encoded protein: CASSFGLAGEKVF.

This clonotype showed up many times. The chain employs TRBV6-5 and TRBJ2-3; 9 bases agree with TRBD2. Per the germline V gene, CDR1 is MNHEY and CDR2 is SVGAGI. CDR3 length: 15 amino acids. V was clipped by 5 bases and J by 4 bases; unmatched bases: 7. CDR3 sequence: CASSLAGRDADTQYF. The CDR3 coding sequence is TGTGCCAGCAGTCTAGCGGGACGGGACGCAGATACGCAGTATTTT.

This clonotype has a count of ten or more. The rearrangement links TRBV4-3 to TRBJ1-1; D remains ambiguous. This CDR3 contains 13 residues. Trimming stripped 2 bases from V and 4 bases from J, with 8 bases between. The germline gives CDR1 LGHNA, CDR2 YSLEER. This CDR3 reads CASSQYRGTEAFF. CDR3 sequence (DNA): TGCGCCAGCAGCCAATACCGGGGCACTGAAGCTTTCTTT.

The genes are TRBV12-3 or TRBV12-4 and TRBJ2-5; the D gene is possibly TRBD1 (5 bases). This CDR3 is built from 16 residues. Trimming removed 2 bases at V and 1 base at J, with 14 bases between. The CDR3 region has the DNA TGTGCCAGCAGTTTAACCCCCCGACAGTTCCAAGAGACCCAGTACTTC. Its protein is CASSLTPRQFQETQYF.

The sample holds a few counts of this clonotype. This rearrangement joins TRBV27 to TRBJ2-1, with 9 bases fitting TRBD2. V lost 3 bases and J lost 5; bases outside the gene matches: 8. There are 16 residues in the CDR3. Germline loops: CDR1 MNHEY, CDR2 SMNVEV (reference sequence). The CDR3 sequence is CASSFYAGGPNNEQFF. CDR3 coding DNA: TGTGCCAGCAGTTTTTATGCGGGGGGGCCGAACAATGAGCAGTTCTTC.

This clonotype was detected many times. The J gene is TRBJ2-4, the V gene TRBV29-1; D remains ambiguous. The length of the CDR3 is 14 residues. The V and J ends lost 0 bases and 8 bases respectively, with 14 bases between them. Germline V lookup: CDR1 SQVTM, CDR2 ANQGSEA. CDR3 DNA: TGCAGCGTTGAAGATTGGGCGATCCCAGACATTCAGTACTTC. Translated: CSVEDWAIPDIQYF.

The V and J genes are TRBV19 and TRBJ2-2, with 8 positions matching TRBD2. With V trimmed by 1 base and J by 6 bases, 7 bases remained unmatched. Per the germline V gene, CDR1 is LNHDA and CDR2 is SQIVND (reference sequence). The CDR3 length is 16 residues. The CDR3 DNA reads TGTGCCAGTAGTATAGCCCCAGCGGGAGTTCCCGGGGAGCTGTTTTTT. Amino acids: CASSIAPAGVPGELFF.

This clonotype was observed many times. This chain uses TRBV7-6 with TRBJ2-3; D is ambiguous. Germline-derived CDR1 and CDR2 are SGHVS and FNYEAQ. The CDR3 contains 13 residues. V gave up 0 bases and J gave up 1 base, with 2 bases separating them. DNA for the CDR3: TGTGCCAGCAGCTTAGCACGCACAGATACGCAGTATTTT. Amino acids: CASSLARTDTQYF.

The V gene is TRBV7-6, the J gene TRBJ2-5; D perhaps matches TRBD2 (6 bases). CDR1 is SGHVS and CDR2 is FNYEAQ in the germline V gene. The CDR3 spans 16 residues. V was cut by 5 bases and J by 5 bases, with 21 bases left in between. The CDR3 bases are TGTGCCAGCAGCCCCCGGGACTCACCAAGCAGGGAGACCCAGTACTTC. Translating gives CASSPRDSPSRETQYF.

This chain uses TRBV24-1 with TRBJ2-3, with D perhaps TRBD1 (5 bases). Germline CDR1 is KGHDR and CDR2 is SFDVKD. V was clipped by 5 bases and J by 2 bases, with 10 bases between them. The CDR3 runs to 14 residues. This CDR3 reads CATSGSGYTDTQYF. Written as DNA, the CDR3 is TGTGCCACCAGTGGATCAGGGTACACAGATACGCAGTATTTT.

A remark on this clonotype: A much bigger clone sits one base away, suggesting this may be a read error. The rearrangement uses TRBV9 and TRBJ2-7, with 9 bases lining up with TRBD1. V gave up 7 bases and J gave up 3 bases; unmatched junction bases: 8. Per germline, CDR1 SGDLS and CDR2 YYNGEE. The CDR3 has 14 residues. The DNA of the CDR3 is TGTGCCAGCGGCCCCGGGACAGGGCACTACGAGCAGTACTTC. This codes for CASGPGTGHYEQYF.

The rearrangement uses TRBV30 and TRBJ2-1; D may match TRBD1 or TRBD2 (5 bases each). This CDR3 is built from 15 residues. The ends were cut back, 2 bases at V and 0 bases at J, with 11 bases in the middle. From germline, CDR1 is GTSNPN and CDR2 SVGIG (reference sequence). For the CDR3, the DNA is TGTGCCTGGAGTTGGGACGGTAGCTCCTACAATGAGCAGTTCTTC. Amino acid sequence: CAWSWDGSSYNEQFF.

The chain is built from TRBV6-2 or TRBV6-3 and TRBJ2-1, with 9 positions matching TRBD1. The V segment lost 6 bases and the J segment 0 bases; nucleotides outside the gene matches: 6. CDR1 and CDR2 (germline): MNHEY, SVGEGT. CDR3 length: 16 amino acids. For the CDR3, the DNA is TGTGCCAGCAGACCGGGACAGGGCTTCTCCTACAATGAGCAGTTCTTC. Protein: CASRPGQGFSYNEQFF.

As concerns this clonotype: This may be a read error: a much more frequent sequence differs by one nucleotide. The missing conserved phenylalanine or tryptophan at the end of this CDR3 makes a read error likely. CDR3 in DNA: TGTGCCACCAGCACTCGTCTAGGGCAGCCCCAGCATGTT. Amino acids: CATSTRLGQPQHV. V is TRBV15 and J is TRBJ1-5, with D uncertain. This CDR3 has 13 residues. V was shortened by 4 bases and J by 7 bases, with 11 bases between the two germline ends. Looked up from germline, CDR1 is LNHNV and CDR2 is YYDKDF (reference sequence).

This clonotype was detected ten times or more. J is TRBJ1-1 and V is TRBV29-1; 7 bases are a match to TRBD1. The CDR3 consists of 11 residues. Germline lookup yields CDR1 SQVTM and CDR2 ANQGSEA. Trimming cost V 7 bases and J 3 bases; bases outside gene matches: 2. This chain's CDR3 is CSGDRDTEAFF. The CDR3 DNA reads as TGCAGCGGCGACAGGGACACTGAAGCTTTCTTT.

Only one count was recorded for this clonotype. This may come from a read error, since a much larger clone is one base off. Here the CDR3 DNA reads TGTGCCAGCAGTTACGAGACCACCCGGGAGCAGTACTTC. It encodes CASSYETTREQYF. The rearrangement uses TRBV6-5 and TRBJ2-7; D is undetermined. The germline CDR1 and CDR2 sequences are MNHEY and SVGAGI. The CDR3 contains 13 residues. Deletions cut 2 bases from V and 7 bases from J, with 12 bases between.

This rearrangement joins TRBV4-3 to TRBJ2-7; 10 bases agree with TRBD1. The V segment lost 3 bases and the J segment 4 bases; nucleotides outside the gene matches: 9. This CDR3 contains 16 residues. Germline V gene lookup returns CDR1 LGHNA and CDR2 YSLEER. CDR3 coding DNA: TGCGCCAGCAGCCAGGCCGGGACAGGGGTATCTTACGAGCAGTACTTC. This encodes CASSQAGTGVSYEQYF.

This clonotype has ten or more counts. This chain uses TRBV12-3 or TRBV12-4 with TRBJ1-1; 7 nucleotides agree with TRBD1. CDR3 length equals 14 residues. The J segment lost 4 bases and the V segment lost 8 bases, leaving 10 bases of the junction unmatched. The CDR3 loop reads CASFPSTGSTEAFF. In DNA form, the CDR3 reads TGTGCCAGCTTCCCCTCGACAGGGAGCACTGAAGCTTTCTTT.

Many counts were recorded for this clonotype. The chain joins TRBV29-1 to TRBJ1-1; 7 bases are shared with TRBD1. The ends lost 6 bases at V and 6 bases at J; junction bases unmatched: 7. Germline V CDR1 and CDR2: SQVTM, ANQGSEA. The CDR3 runs 12 residues. The CDR3 sequence: CSVPTGPAEAFF. The CDR3 DNA is TGCAGCGTCCCGACAGGGCCCGCTGAAGCTTTCTTT.

The sample holds many counts of this clonotype. The rearrangement uses TRBV28 and TRBJ2-2; no reliable D call. From germline, CDR1 is MDHEN and CDR2 SYDVKM. The CDR3 runs to 13 residues. Deletions cut 1 base from V and 3 bases from J, with 3 bases between. The CDR3 coding sequence is TGTGCCAGCAGTTTATACGACACCGGGGAGCTGTTTTTT. It yields the protein CASSLYDTGELFF.